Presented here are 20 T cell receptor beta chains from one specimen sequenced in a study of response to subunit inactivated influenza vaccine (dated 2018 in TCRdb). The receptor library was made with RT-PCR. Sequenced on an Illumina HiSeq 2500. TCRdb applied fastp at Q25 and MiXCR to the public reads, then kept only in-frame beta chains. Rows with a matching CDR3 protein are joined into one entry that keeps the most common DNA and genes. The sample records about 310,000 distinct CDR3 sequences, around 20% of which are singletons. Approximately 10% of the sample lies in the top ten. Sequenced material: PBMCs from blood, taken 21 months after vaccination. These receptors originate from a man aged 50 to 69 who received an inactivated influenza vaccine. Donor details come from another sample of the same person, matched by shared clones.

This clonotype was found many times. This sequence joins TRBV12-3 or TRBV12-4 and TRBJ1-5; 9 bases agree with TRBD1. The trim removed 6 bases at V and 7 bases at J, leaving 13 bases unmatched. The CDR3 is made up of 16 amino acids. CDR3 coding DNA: TGTGCCAGCAGCACCGAATATCTGACAGGGGGACAGCCCCAGCATTTT. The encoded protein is CASSTEYLTGGQPQHF.

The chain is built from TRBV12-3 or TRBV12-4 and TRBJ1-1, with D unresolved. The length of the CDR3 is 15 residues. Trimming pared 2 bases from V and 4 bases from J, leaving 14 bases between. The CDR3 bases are TGTGCCAGCAGTTTAAAGTTGGGAGAGGGCACTGAAGCTTTCTTT. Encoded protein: CASSLKLGEGTEAFF.

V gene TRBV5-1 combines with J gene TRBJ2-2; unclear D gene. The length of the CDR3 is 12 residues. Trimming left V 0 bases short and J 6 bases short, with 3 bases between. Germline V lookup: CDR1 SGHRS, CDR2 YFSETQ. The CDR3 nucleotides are TGCGCCAGCAGCTTGGAGTCCGGGGAGCTGTTTTTT. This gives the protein CASSLESGELFF. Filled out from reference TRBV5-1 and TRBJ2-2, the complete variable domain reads KAGVTQTPRYLIKTRGQQVTLSCSPISGHRSVSWYQQTPGQGLQFLFEYFSETQRNKGNFPGRFSGRQFSNSRSEMNVSTLELGDSALYLCASSLESGELFFGEGSRLTVL.

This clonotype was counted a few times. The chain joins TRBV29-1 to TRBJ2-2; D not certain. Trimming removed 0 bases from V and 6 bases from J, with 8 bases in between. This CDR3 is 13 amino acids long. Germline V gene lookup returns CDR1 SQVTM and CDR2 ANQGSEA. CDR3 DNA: TGCAGCGTTGAAGATAGACGCGCCGGGGAGCTGTTTTTT. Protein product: CSVEDRRAGELFF.

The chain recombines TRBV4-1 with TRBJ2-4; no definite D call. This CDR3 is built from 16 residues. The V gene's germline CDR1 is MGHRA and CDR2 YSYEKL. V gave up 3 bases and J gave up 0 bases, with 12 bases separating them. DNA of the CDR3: TGCGCCAGCAGCCAGGGTCCGTACTTAGCCAAAAACATTCAGTACTTC. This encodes CASSQGPYLAKNIQYF.

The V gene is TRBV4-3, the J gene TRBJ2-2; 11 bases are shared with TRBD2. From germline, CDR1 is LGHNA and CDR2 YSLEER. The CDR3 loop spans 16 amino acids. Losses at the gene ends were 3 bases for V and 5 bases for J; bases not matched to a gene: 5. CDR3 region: CASSQRLAGLTGELFF. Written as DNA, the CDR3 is TGCGCCAGCAGCCAGCGACTAGCGGGACTTACCGGGGAGCTGTTTTTT.

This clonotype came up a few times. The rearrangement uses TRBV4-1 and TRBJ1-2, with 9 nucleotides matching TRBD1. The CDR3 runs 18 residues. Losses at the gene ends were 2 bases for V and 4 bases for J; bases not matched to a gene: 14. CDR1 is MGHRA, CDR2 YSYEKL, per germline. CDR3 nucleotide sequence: TGCGCCAGCAGCCAACGAAATGGAGGGACAGGGCTGGCCTATGGCTACACCTTC. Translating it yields CASSQRNGGTGLAYGYTF.

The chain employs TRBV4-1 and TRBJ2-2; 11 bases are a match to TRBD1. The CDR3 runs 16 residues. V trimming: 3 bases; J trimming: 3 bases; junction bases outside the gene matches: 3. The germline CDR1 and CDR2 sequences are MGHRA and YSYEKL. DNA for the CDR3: TGCGCCAGCAGCCACTGGACAGGGGGCTACACCGGGGAGCTGTTTTTT. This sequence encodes CASSHWTGGYTGELFF.

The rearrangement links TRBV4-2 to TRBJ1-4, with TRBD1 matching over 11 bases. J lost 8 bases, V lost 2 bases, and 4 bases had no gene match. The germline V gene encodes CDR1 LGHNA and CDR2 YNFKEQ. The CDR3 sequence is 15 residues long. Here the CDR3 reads CASSQMGQGGEKLFF. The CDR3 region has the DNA TGTGCCAGCAGCCAAATGGGACAGGGGGGAGAAAAACTGTTTTTT.

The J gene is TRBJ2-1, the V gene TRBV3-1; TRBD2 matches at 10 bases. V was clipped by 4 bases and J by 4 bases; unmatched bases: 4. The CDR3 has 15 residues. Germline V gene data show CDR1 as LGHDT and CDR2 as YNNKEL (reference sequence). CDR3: CASSLEGLAYNEQFF. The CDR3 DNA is TGTGCCAGCAGCCTAGAGGGACTAGCGTACAATGAGCAGTTCTTC.

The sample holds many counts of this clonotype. The CDR3 DNA reads as TGCGCCAACTACAGCCTCTCTGGGGCCAACGTCCTGACTTTC. This encodes CANYSLSGANVLTF. The chain joins TRBV23-1 to TRBJ2-6; unclear D gene. TRBV23-1 is sorted into the ORF group, with uncertain function. This CDR3 contains 14 residues. Trimming removed 10 bases from V and 0 bases from J, with 10 bases in between.

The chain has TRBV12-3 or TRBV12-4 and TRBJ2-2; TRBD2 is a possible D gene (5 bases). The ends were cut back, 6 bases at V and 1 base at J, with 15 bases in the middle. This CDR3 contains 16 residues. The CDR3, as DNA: TGTGCCAGCAGCACGGGGTATAAGGTGAACACCGGGGAGCTGTTTTTT. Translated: CASSTGYKVNTGELFF.

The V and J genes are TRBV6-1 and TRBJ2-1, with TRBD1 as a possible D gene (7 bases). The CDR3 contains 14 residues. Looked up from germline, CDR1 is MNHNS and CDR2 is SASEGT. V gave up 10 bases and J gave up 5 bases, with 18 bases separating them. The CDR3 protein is CATSIRGANNEQFF. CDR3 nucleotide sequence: TGTGCCACCAGCATCAGGGGGGCGAACAATGAGCAGTTCTTC.

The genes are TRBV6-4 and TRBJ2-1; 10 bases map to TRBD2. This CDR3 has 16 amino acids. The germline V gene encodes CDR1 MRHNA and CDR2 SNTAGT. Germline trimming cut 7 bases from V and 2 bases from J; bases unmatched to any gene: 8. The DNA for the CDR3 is TGTGCCAGCATTAGGACTAGCGGCCGCCCCTACAATGAGCAGTTCTTC. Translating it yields CASIRTSGRPYNEQFF.

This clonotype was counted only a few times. The CDR3 DNA is TGTGCCAGCTCACCGTACTACGGGAGCCAGGGCGAGCAGTACTTC. As protein: CASSPYYGSQGEQYF. The chain combines TRBV18 with TRBJ2-7; a weak D match, TRBD2 (6 bases). With 3 bases removed from V and 6 bases from J, the gap between germline ends came to 18 bases. The CDR3 consists of 15 residues. CDR1 is KGHSH and CDR2 is LQKENI in the germline V gene.

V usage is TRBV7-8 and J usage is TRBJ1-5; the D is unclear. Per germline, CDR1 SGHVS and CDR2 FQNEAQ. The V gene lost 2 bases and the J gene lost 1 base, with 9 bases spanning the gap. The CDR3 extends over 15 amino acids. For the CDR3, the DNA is TGTGCCAGCAGCTTAACAGTTTTGAGCAATCAGCCCCAGCATTTT. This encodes CASSLTVLSNQPQHF.

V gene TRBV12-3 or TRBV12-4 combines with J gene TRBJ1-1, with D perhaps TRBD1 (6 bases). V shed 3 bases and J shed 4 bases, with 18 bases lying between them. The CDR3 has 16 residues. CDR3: CASSFVGAPYGTEAFF. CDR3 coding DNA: TGTGCCAGCAGTTTCGTGGGGGCGCCCTATGGCACTGAAGCTTTCTTT.

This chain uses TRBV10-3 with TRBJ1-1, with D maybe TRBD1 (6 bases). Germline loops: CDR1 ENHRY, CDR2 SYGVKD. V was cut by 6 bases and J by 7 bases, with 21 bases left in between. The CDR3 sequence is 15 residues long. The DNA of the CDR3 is TGTGCCATCAGCAGTCCAGGGGCGCGGGGGGGTGAAGCTTTCTTT. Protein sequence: CAISSPGARGGEAFF.

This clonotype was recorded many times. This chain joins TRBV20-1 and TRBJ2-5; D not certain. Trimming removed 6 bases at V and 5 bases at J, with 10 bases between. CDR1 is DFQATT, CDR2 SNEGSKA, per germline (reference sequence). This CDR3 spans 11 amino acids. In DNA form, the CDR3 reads TGCAGTGCGTCTGGTCGGGAGACCCAGTACTTC. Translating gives CSASGRETQYF.

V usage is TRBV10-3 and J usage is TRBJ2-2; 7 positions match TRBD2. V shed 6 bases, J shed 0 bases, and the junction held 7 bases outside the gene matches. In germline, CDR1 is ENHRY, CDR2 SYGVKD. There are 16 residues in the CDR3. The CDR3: CAIRVLAQTNTGELFF. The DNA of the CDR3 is TGTGCCATCAGGGTACTAGCGCAGACGAACACCGGGGAGCTGTTTTTT.